A single sample gave rise to the 32 T cell receptor beta chains below, sequenced in a study of CD8 T cells in ankylosing spondylitis. Overall study findings and caveats: Within ankylosing spondylitis blood, a TCR beta motif made up of seven or eight highly homologous variants appeared to be characteristic.

Each CDR3 protein gets one entry after TCRdb re-called the 5' RACE reads with MiXCR. Among about 800,000 distinct CDR3 sequences listed, roughly 10% were seen once. Their target antigens are unknown. Sequencing used blood, either unsorted or a sorted T cell fraction (not recorded which). These receptors all stem from a male donor with ankylosing spondylitis.

The chain joins TRBV7-6 to TRBJ2-3; D is unclear. The length of the CDR3 is 15 residues. V lost 8 bases and J lost 2, with 17 bases in between. Germline-derived CDR1 and CDR2 are SGHVS and FNYEAQ. CDR3 amino acids: CASGPQRVHTDTQYF. The CDR3 nucleotides are TGTGCCAGCGGCCCCCAGCGTGTGCACACAGATACGCAGTATTTT.

The gene calls are TRBV30 and TRBJ2-7; perhaps D is TRBD1 or TRBD2 (5 bases each). Between the trimmed V and J ends, which lost 4 bases and 0 bases, there was a span of 13 bases. Germline V gene sequence: CDR1 GTSNPN, CDR2 SVGIG (reference sequence). CDR3 size: 14 residues. CDR3 sequence (DNA): TGTGCCTGGATCCCCGGGACCAGCTCCTACGAGCAGTACTTC. Translated, it gives CAWIPGTSSYEQYF.

This clonotype was counted between two and nine times. The chain has TRBV20-1 and TRBJ2-5; the D gene is possibly TRBD1 (6 bases). V dropped 5 bases and J dropped 2 bases, with 15 bases sitting between them. Germline V gene data show CDR1 as DFQATT and CDR2 as SNEGSKA (reference sequence). This CDR3 contains 14 residues. For the CDR3, the DNA is TGCAGTGCTCATTCGACAGGAGGACAAGAGACCCAGTACTTC. Protein product: CSAHSTGGQETQYF.

J is TRBJ1-1 and V is TRBV20-1; possibly TRBD1 for D (5 bases). This CDR3 spans 13 amino acids. In germline, CDR1 is DFQATT, CDR2 SNEGSKA (reference sequence). With 5 bases removed from V and 0 bases from J, the gap between germline ends came to 10 bases. DNA for the CDR3: TGCAGTGCTGAGCAGGGAATGAACACTGAAGCTTTCTTT. Its protein is CSAEQGMNTEAFF.

This clonotype was seen a handful of times. The chain recombines TRBV7-2 with TRBJ1-1; D possibly corresponds to TRBD1 (6 bases). Germline V CDR1 and CDR2: SGHTA, FQGNSA. Trimming left V 2 bases short and J 5 bases short, with 12 bases between. The CDR3 consists of 14 residues. CDR3 coding DNA: TGTGCCAGCAGCTTACCAGGGGCGCGTACTGAAGCTTTCTTT. Translation gives CASSLPGARTEAFF.

This chain uses TRBV7-9 with TRBJ2-1; 8 nucleotides agree with TRBD2. The CDR3 consists of 17 residues. Germline V gene lookup returns CDR1 SEHNR and CDR2 FQNEAQ (reference sequence). After removal of 0 bases from V and 1 base from J, the junction contained 5 bases not matched to a gene. In DNA, the CDR3 is TGTGCCAGCAGCTTAGCGCAGGCTAGCGGGTCCTACAATGAGCAGTTCTTC. Translation gives CASSLAQASGSYNEQFF.

In its sample, this clonotype was seen a few times. This chain's CDR3 is CASSLEGPDNEQFF. The CDR3 nucleotides are TGCGCCAGCAGCTTGGAAGGGCCCGACAATGAGCAGTTCTTC. The chain is built from TRBV5-1 and TRBJ2-1; D call uncertain. The length of the CDR3 is 14 residues. Per the germline V gene, CDR1 is SGHRS and CDR2 is YFSETQ. Trimming took 0 bases from V and 5 from J, leaving 9 bases between them.

This clonotype has just a few counts. V and J are TRBV10-3 and TRBJ2-1; possible D gene TRBD1, 5 bases. Germline loops: CDR1 ENHRY, CDR2 SYGVKD. Deletions cut 11 bases from V and 0 bases from J, with 8 bases between. The CDR3 sequence is 12 residues long. The CDR3 is CAGASSYNEQFF. CDR3 DNA: TGTGCCGGGGCGAGCTCCTACAATGAGCAGTTCTTC.

This clonotype was seen only a few times. The genes are TRBV5-1 and TRBJ2-3; TRBD1 is a possible D gene (5 bases). The ends were cut back, 4 bases at V and 4 bases at J, with 10 bases in the middle. Germline V lookup: CDR1 SGHRS, CDR2 YFSETQ. CDR3 size: 13 residues. CDR3 residues: CASSAQGPDTQYF. The CDR3 DNA is TGCGCCAGCAGCGCCCAGGGTCCAGATACGCAGTATTTT.

CDR3 in amino acids: CASAVLRAVPYNEQFF. The CDR3 DNA sequence: TGTGCCAGTGCTGTCTTGAGGGCTGTCCCCTACAATGAGCAGTTCTTC. V usage is TRBV19 and J usage is TRBJ2-1, with D perhaps TRBD2 (5 bases). V was pared by 8 bases and J by 2 bases, with 19 bases between. The CDR3 extends over 16 amino acids. CDR1 LNHDA and CDR2 SQIVND come from the germline V gene (reference sequence).

The table lists this clonotype with a few counts. The chain is built from TRBV20-1 and TRBJ1-1, with a tentative D call TRBD1 (6 bases). Trimming took off 6 bases at V and 1 base at J, with 15 bases between the two ends. CDR1 is DFQATT and CDR2 is SNEGSKA in the germline V gene (reference sequence). The CDR3 loop spans 14 amino acids. The CDR3 DNA sequence: TGCAGTGCCAATTCGGGACACTCGAACACTGAAGCTTTCTTT. Its protein is CSANSGHSNTEAFF.

This clonotype was recorded at least ten times. J is TRBJ2-7 and V is TRBV5-1, with 11 bases identical to TRBD2. This CDR3 has 15 amino acids. V trimming: 3 bases; J trimming: 5 bases; junction bases outside the gene matches: 7. Germline assignment: CDR1 SGHRS and CDR2 YFSETQ. The CDR3 sequence: CASSSGTSGFNEQYF. The CDR3 nucleotides read TGCGCCAGCAGCTCCGGGACTAGCGGCTTCAACGAGCAGTACTTC.

There are a few counts of this clonotype. This chain links TRBV20-1 with TRBJ2-7; possibly TRBD1 for D (6 bases). Per germline, CDR1 DFQATT and CDR2 SNEGSKA (reference sequence). The CDR3 has 13 amino acids. The ends were cut back, 6 bases at V and 5 bases at J, with 17 bases in the middle. CDR3 region: CSASTGTIHEQYF. In DNA form, the CDR3 reads TGCAGTGCCAGCACCGGGACAATACACGAGCAGTACTTC.

This clonotype was seen only a few times. The gene calls are TRBV7-2 and TRBJ2-4, with no clear D. Germline-derived CDR1 and CDR2 are SGHTA and FQGNSA. The CDR3 consists of 13 residues. V lost 2 bases, J lost 8 bases, and 10 bases lay in between. The CDR3 here is CASSLSRTHIQYF. For the CDR3, the DNA is TGTGCCAGCAGCTTAAGCCGAACCCACATTCAGTACTTC.

This clonotype was counted between two and nine times. This chain links TRBV20-1 with TRBJ2-1; TRBD2 matches at 11 bases. Trimming cost V 5 bases and J 8 bases; bases outside gene matches: 8. Germline values: CDR1 DFQATT, CDR2 SNEGSKA (reference sequence). This CDR3 region has 14 residues. DNA for the CDR3: TGCAGTGCTCAGACTAGCGGGGCTTCGGATGAGCAGTTCTTC. Translation: CSAQTSGASDEQFF.

This clonotype was found a few times. V and J are TRBV29-1 and TRBJ1-1; the D gene is possibly TRBD1 (5 bases). Trimming shortened V by 6 bases and J by 0 bases, and 14 bases separated the two germline ends. Germline CDR1 is SQVTM and CDR2 is ANQGSEA. The CDR3 covers 14 residues. The CDR3 loop reads CSVRRGTVNTEAFF. The CDR3 DNA reads as TGCAGCGTGCGACGGGGGACGGTGAACACTGAAGCTTTCTTT.

This clonotype has a handful of counts. The chain carries TRBV7-2 and TRBJ2-3; no reliable D call. This CDR3 has 14 residues. Trimming left V 1 base short and J 2 bases short, with 7 bases between. Per the germline V gene, CDR1 is SGHTA and CDR2 is FQGNSA. The CDR3 spells CASSLVFYTDTQYF. CDR3 sequence (DNA): TGTGCCAGCAGCTTAGTCTTCTACACAGATACGCAGTATTTT.

A few counts support this clonotype. V and J are TRBV25-1 and TRBJ1-2; maybe TRBD1 (5 bases). Germline V gene sequence: CDR1 MGHDK, CDR2 SYGVNS. V was clipped by 4 bases and J by 8 bases, with 23 bases between them. CDR3 length equals 16 residues. CDR3 region: CASSVGTDLALRGYTF. CDR3 DNA: TGTGCCAGCAGTGTCGGGACGGATCTGGCTTTACGGGGCTACACCTTC.

This clonotype turned up a few times. The chain carries TRBV27 and TRBJ2-5, with TRBD1 matching 7 bases. Germline V gene sequence: CDR1 MNHEY, CDR2 SMNVEV (reference sequence). After removal of 6 bases from V and 5 bases from J, the junction contained 12 bases not matched to a gene. The CDR3 sequence is 15 residues long. CDR3 bases: TGTGCCAGCAGCTCGGGACAGCTTGGGTGGGAGACCCAGTACTTC. This sequence encodes CASSSGQLGWETQYF.

This clonotype appeared a few times. V is TRBV4-2 and J is TRBJ1-2; 8 bases match TRBD1. J lost 5 bases, V lost 4 bases, and 15 bases had no gene match. The CDR3 length is 17 residues. Germline-derived CDR1 and CDR2 are LGHNA and YNFKEQ. The CDR3 sequence: CASSRVGQDGIRYGYTF. DNA for the CDR3: TGTGCCAGCAGCCGCGTGGGACAGGACGGGATTCGGTATGGCTACACCTTC.

The gene calls are TRBV5-1 and TRBJ2-5, with TRBD2 identical over 10 bases. Germline assignment: CDR1 SGHRS and CDR2 YFSETQ. The CDR3 is 14 amino acids. V lost 1 base, J lost 7 bases, and 4 bases stayed unmatched. CDR3 nucleotide sequence: TGCGCCAGCAGCTTGATGGGGACTAGCGTGACCCAGTACTTC. Its protein is CASSLMGTSVTQYF.

This chain joins TRBV6-2 or TRBV6-3 and TRBJ2-5; D gene unclear. This CDR3 is 12 amino acids long. From germline, CDR1 is MNHEY and CDR2 SVGEGT. Trimming pared 4 bases from V and 5 bases from J, leaving 8 bases between. The CDR3 reads CASSWVVETQYF. DNA for the CDR3: TGTGCCAGCAGTTGGGTAGTCGAGACCCAGTACTTC.

This clonotype turned up a few times. The chain has TRBV7-2 and TRBJ1-5; D not certain. The V gene lost 5 bases and the J gene lost 9 bases, with 17 bases spanning the gap. CDR3 length: 14 amino acids. CDR1 SGHTA and CDR2 FQGNSA come from the germline V gene. CDR3 sequence: CASSLGRGSGPQHF. As DNA, the CDR3 is TGTGCCAGCAGCCTTGGACGGGGTTCAGGGCCCCAGCATTTT.

CDR3 protein: CASSPRRTGYSNQPQHF. CDR3 in DNA: TGCGCCAGCAGCCCCCGACGAACAGGATATAGCAATCAGCCCCAGCATTTT. This chain links TRBV4-1 with TRBJ1-5; possible D gene TRBD1, 5 bases. With 4 bases removed from V and 0 bases from J, the gap between germline ends came to 16 bases. The V gene's germline CDR1 is MGHRA and CDR2 YSYEKL. The CDR3 has 17 amino acids.

The CDR3 DNA follows: TGTGCCAGCAGCTCCTGGACAGGGAGCTCCTACGAGCAGTACTTC. Protein product: CASSSWTGSSYEQYF. V usage is TRBV7-2 and J usage is TRBJ2-7; 8 bases fit TRBD1. CDR3 length equals 15 residues. CDR1 SGHTA and CDR2 FQGNSA come from the germline V gene. Unmatched junction bases numbered 5, after V lost 4 bases and J lost 0 bases.

This clonotype was seen a few times. The chain is built from TRBV28 and TRBJ2-5; D not resolved. Germline lookup yields CDR1 MDHEN and CDR2 SYDVKM. The CDR3 is made up of 14 amino acids. Trimming removed 5 bases at V and 1 base at J, with 11 bases between. Written as DNA, the CDR3 is TGTGCCAGCAGTGAACCACACCTCCAAGAGACCCAGTACTTC. This codes for CASSEPHLQETQYF.

This clonotype was seen repeatedly, ten times or more. This rearrangement joins TRBV5-1 to TRBJ1-4, with unresolved D. The CDR3 sequence is 14 residues long. V lost 0 bases and J lost 0, with 3 bases in between. Germline V gene sequence: CDR1 SGHRS, CDR2 YFSETQ. The CDR3 loop is CASSLDSTNEKLFF. The CDR3 region has the DNA TGCGCCAGCAGCTTGGATTCAACTAATGAAAAACTGTTTTTT.

This clonotype was seen a few times. The rearrangement links TRBV7-9 to TRBJ1-5; 8 bases are a match to TRBD1. Germline CDR1 and CDR2: SEHNR and FQNEAQ (reference sequence). The CDR3 covers 16 residues. The V gene end was trimmed by 1 base and the J gene end by 4 bases; junction bases not matched to a gene: 6. The CDR3 sequence is CASSLGVGQANQPQHF. As DNA, the CDR3 is TGTGCCAGCAGCTTAGGTGTGGGACAGGCGAATCAGCCCCAGCATTTT. Combining the CDR3 with reference TRBV7-9 and TRBJ1-5 gives the whole variable domain DTGVSQNPRHKITKRGQNVTFRCDPISEHNRLYWYRQTLGQGPEFLTYFQNEAQLEKSRLLSDRFSAERPKGSFSTLEIQRTEQGDSAMYLCASSLGVGQANQPQHFGDGTRLSIL.

This clonotype was observed a handful of times. The chain employs TRBV20-1 and TRBJ2-3; 7 bases are shared with TRBD2. CDR3 size: 15 residues. Per the germline V gene, CDR1 is DFQATT and CDR2 is SNEGSKA (reference sequence). The V gene end was trimmed by 4 bases and the J gene end by 6 bases; junction bases not matched to a gene: 13. CDR3: CSANRAGVSADTQYF. CDR3 coding DNA: TGCAGTGCTAATAGGGCGGGAGTCTCCGCGGATACGCAGTATTTT.

The J gene is TRBJ2-5, the V gene TRBV20-1, with 10 positions matching TRBD1. This CDR3 has 12 amino acids. The V segment lost 6 bases and the J segment 7 bases; nucleotides outside the gene matches: 5. The germline CDR1 and CDR2 sequences are DFQATT and SNEGSKA (reference sequence). The CDR3 DNA is TGCAGTGCCCGGGACAGGGGCGCGACCCAGTACTTC. It encodes CSARDRGATQYF.

This clonotype was seen more than once but under ten times. The V and J genes are TRBV19 and TRBJ2-2; D is uncertain. This CDR3 has 11 residues. Per the germline V gene, CDR1 is LNHDA and CDR2 is SQIVND (reference sequence). Trimming stripped 8 bases from V and 13 bases from J, with 14 bases between. CDR3 sequence reads: CASGVGFWLFF. DNA of the CDR3: TGTGCCAGTGGTGTGGGGTTCTGGCTGTTTTTT.

The chain carries TRBV5-6 and TRBJ2-5, with 11 bases matching TRBD1. The germline V gene has CDR1 SGHDT and CDR2 YYEEEE. The V gene end was trimmed by 0 bases and the J gene end by 1 base; junction bases not matched to a gene: 2. This CDR3 is 16 amino acids long. Here the CDR3 DNA reads TGTGCCAGCAGCTTGGCCGGGACAGGGGGCCAAGAGACCCAGTACTTC. This codes for CASSLAGTGGQETQYF.